The present T cell receptor beta chain was sequenced within a study of blood T cell repertoires in COVID-19. Residents of 24 US areas, aged about 18 to 95 years, made up the participants. This clone has a handful of counts. Assay: immunoSEQ multiplex PCR; the TCRdb copy retains only in-frame clones and omits some. This table holds fewer than 350,000 clones, roughly 85% found once. V shed 10 bases and J 2 bases; nucleotides not matched to a gene: 13. Germline CDR1 and CDR2: MNHNY and SVGAGI (reference sequence). The CDR3 extends over 15 amino acids. Sequencing used PBMCs or T cells enriched from blood (not recorded which). V is TRBV6-6 and J is TRBJ1-2, with 7 bases lining up with TRBD1. The clonotype comes from a woman between 45 and 65 years old who had recovered from COVID-19. This CDR3 is CAITTGTAKNYGYTF. In DNA form, the CDR3 reads TGTGCCATCACGACCGGGACAGCGAAAAACTATGGCTACACCTTC.